This T cell receptor beta chain stems from a study of response to subunit inactivated influenza vaccine (dated by TCRdb to between 2018 and 2020). A note on the overall study: The study used deep quantitative T cell receptor repertoire profiling to track responses to a trivalent subunit inactivated influenza vaccine. Study-wide conclusions, independent of this receptor: According to the authors, only a limited number of new T cells may be recruited by each seasonal influenza vaccination.

The CDR3 covers 12 residues, taking in both the cysteine and the phenylalanine. Only CDR3 DNA remains: 36 bases, in frame from the first base. As encoded in the germline V gene (reference sequence), CDR1 is DFQATT while CDR2 is SNEGSKA. V and J are trimmed by 5 bases and 9 bases, and the gene matches miss 5 bases of the junction. Library method: RT-PCR. The data were produced on an Illumina HiSeq 2500. In-frame beta chains were kept once TCRdb had trimmed the public reads at Q25 with fastp and called clones with MiXCR. Here each entry gathers all rows of one CDR3 protein and keeps the most common genes and DNA. Counted in this sample were more than 400,000 distinct CDR3 sequences; around 7.9% of them appeared once. The ten largest clones represent around 14% of the sample. In regard to this clonotype: This receptor's antigen is unknown. Per-base quality was not reported, and no clone a single base away is much larger than it.

Sample: PBMCs from blood, taken approximately 25 months after vaccination. The rearranged chain carries TRBV20-1 and TRBJ2-3, with 10 central nucleotides matching TRBD2. The source of this sequence is a man in his fifties or sixties who received an inactivated influenza vaccine. Donor details come from another sample of the same person, matched by shared clones. The CDR3 region has the sequence CSAPELAGTQYF. In nucleotide form, the sequence is TGCAGTGCTCCGGAACTAGCGGGGACGCAGTATTTT.